What follows describes a single T cell receptor (beta chain). What it binds is not known. This sample was included in a study of T cell responses to AZD1222 COVID-19 vaccine. Clones were read by immunoSEQ multiplex PCR, and TCRdb kept only the in-frame ones, dropping some. The data contain about 130,000 clones, more than 70% of them singletons. This CDR3 has 16 residues. With 6 bases removed from V and 3 bases from J, the gap between germline ends came to 18 bases. Looked up from germline, CDR1 is LGHDT and CDR2 is YNNKEL (reference sequence). General observations from the study: Clonal diversity may have been underestimated in mostly white British donors. Sampling captured repertoires only after the peak T cell response. Reports indicate that nearly half of spike-specific TCRs are directed at unmutated variant regions.

The receptor was isolated from an adult in good health. The sequenced sample was peripheral blood, obtained on day 0 of AZD1222 vaccination. The chain is built from TRBV3-1 (or the pseudogene TRBV3-2) and TRBJ1-3; a weak D match, TRBD1 (5 bases). The CDR3 nucleotides are TGTGCCAGCAGTCGAAAGGGAGGGGAGTTTGGAAACACCATATATTTT. It is translated as CASSRKGGEFGNTIYF.